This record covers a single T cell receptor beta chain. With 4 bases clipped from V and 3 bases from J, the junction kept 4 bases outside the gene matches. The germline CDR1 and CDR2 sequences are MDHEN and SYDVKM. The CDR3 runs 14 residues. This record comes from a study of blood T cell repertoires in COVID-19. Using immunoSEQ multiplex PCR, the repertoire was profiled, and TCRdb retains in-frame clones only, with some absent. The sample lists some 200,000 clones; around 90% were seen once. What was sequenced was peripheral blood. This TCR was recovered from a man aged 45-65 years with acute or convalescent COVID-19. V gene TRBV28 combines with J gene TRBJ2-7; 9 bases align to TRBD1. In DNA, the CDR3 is TGTGCCAGCAGTTCCGAGGACAGGGGCTACGAGCAGTACTTC. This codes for CASSSEDRGYEQYF.